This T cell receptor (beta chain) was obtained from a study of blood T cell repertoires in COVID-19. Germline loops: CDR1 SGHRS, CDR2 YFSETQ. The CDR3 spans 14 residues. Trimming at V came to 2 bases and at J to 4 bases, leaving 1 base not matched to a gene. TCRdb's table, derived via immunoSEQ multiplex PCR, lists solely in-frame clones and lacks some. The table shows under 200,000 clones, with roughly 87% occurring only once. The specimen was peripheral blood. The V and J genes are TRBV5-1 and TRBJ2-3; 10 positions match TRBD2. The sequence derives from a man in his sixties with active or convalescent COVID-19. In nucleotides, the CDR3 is TGCGCCAGCAGCTTCGGACTAGCGGCAGATACGCAGTATTTT. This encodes CASSFGLAADTQYF.